Each of the 22 T cell receptor beta chains below was sequenced from the same sample in a study of cytomegalovirus exposure and HLA in healthy donors. The study ran its PCR with 60 Vbeta and 13 Jbeta primers. Here immunoSEQ multiplex PCR was the method, and the copy in TCRdb shows in-frame clones only, minus some. The table has about 180,000 clones, 70% to 80% seen once; the top ten hold about 2.7%. Sequencing used PBMCs. The receptors derive from a male donor in good health and CMV-seronegative.

The DNA for the CDR3 is TGCAGCGTTGAGTCGGAGACCGGGGAGCTGTTTTTT. Residues: CSVESETGELFF. The chain employs TRBV29-1 and TRBJ2-2, with unresolved D. V lost 3 bases and J 5 bases, leaving 7 bases between the germline ends. Germline loops: CDR1 SQVTM, CDR2 ANQGSEA. The CDR3 spans 12 residues.

As regards this clone: At one end, the junction sequence differs from germline, possibly due to a read error. The chain is built from TRBV2 and TRBJ1-1, with 7 bases matching TRBD1. Germline CDR1 SNHLY, CDR2 FYNNEI. This CDR3 spans 11 amino acids. The CDR3 is CASSEAGQVLF. In DNA form, the CDR3 reads TGTGCCAGCAGTGAAGCTGGACAGGTTCTCTTT.

J is TRBJ2-5 and V is TRBV6-5; a weak D match, TRBD2 (6 bases). V shed 2 bases and J shed 5 bases, with 12 bases lying between them. This CDR3 comprises 14 residues. Germline-derived CDR1 and CDR2 are MNHEY and SVGAGI. The CDR3 bases are TGTGCCAGCAGTTACACGGGGGATCGGGAGACCCAGTACTTC. This sequence encodes CASSYTGDRETQYF.

In this sample, this clone turned up a few times. V is TRBV29-1 and J is TRBJ2-3; D perhaps matches TRBD1 (5 bases). The ends were cut back, 3 bases at V and 2 bases at J, with 9 bases in the middle. This CDR3 region has 13 residues. The germline V gene encodes CDR1 SQVTM and CDR2 ANQGSEA. The DNA of the CDR3 is TGCAGCGTTGACACAGGTTACACAGATACGCAGTATTTT. This codes for CSVDTGYTDTQYF.

This clone was observed a handful of times. The chain links TRBV10-3 to TRBJ1-5; 7 bases align to TRBD1. CDR3 length equals 12 residues. V was pared by 10 bases and J by 6 bases, with 6 bases of the junction left unmatched. The germline V gene encodes CDR1 ENHRY and CDR2 SYGVKD. The CDR3, as DNA: TGTGCCAACGGACAGGATGGTCAGCCCCAGCATTTT. This gives the protein CANGQDGQPQHF.

The chain recombines TRBV15 with TRBJ2-1, with D possibly TRBD1 on 6 matching bases. The CDR3 runs 12 residues. Germline CDR1 and CDR2: LNHNV and YYDKDF (reference sequence). Trimming stripped 8 bases from V and 4 bases from J, with 9 bases between. The CDR3 DNA reads as TGTGCCACCGGTAGGGGGTACAATGAGCAGTTCTTC. Its translation is CATGRGYNEQFF.

The chain has TRBV15 and TRBJ1-2; 11 bases fit TRBD1. From germline, CDR1 is LNHNV and CDR2 YYDKDF (reference sequence). This CDR3 region has 16 residues. V gave up 5 bases and J gave up 8 bases; unmatched junction bases: 13. The CDR3 here is CATSEDRGPPRSGYTF. The DNA for the CDR3 is TGTGCCACCAGCGAGGACAGGGGGCCCCCTAGGAGCGGCTACACCTTC.

The rearrangement joins TRBV5-1 to TRBJ2-3, with D hard to call. The germline V and J ends were trimmed by 4 bases and 2 bases, with 8 bases remaining between them. Germline V gives CDR1 SGHRS, CDR2 YFSETQ. This CDR3 comprises 13 residues. Written as DNA, the CDR3 is TGCGCCAGCAGCACCAGTATCACAGATACGCAGTATTTT. It encodes CASSTSITDTQYF.

V and J are TRBV10-3 and TRBJ2-5; 7 bases are shared with TRBD1. The J call may not be correct, given that the DNA end is closer to TRBJ2-7. CDR1 is ENHRY, CDR2 SYGVKD, per germline. The CDR3 is 13 amino acids. The CDR3: CAISSGGTYEQYF. The CDR3, as DNA: TGTGCCATCAGTTCAGGGGGTACTTACGAGCAGTACTTC.

This rearrangement joins TRBV5-1 to TRBJ1-5; the D is unclear. V shed 2 bases and J shed 7 bases, with 10 bases lying between them. This CDR3 region has 13 residues. Germline V CDR1 and CDR2: SGHRS, YFSETQ. The CDR3 DNA is TGCGCCAGCAGCTTAGGAGGTCACCAGCCCCAGCATTTT. Protein: CASSLGGHQPQHF.

The chain is built from TRBV6-6 and TRBJ2-5, with D unclear. The DNA end is more similar to TRBJ2-7, so the J call may be wrong. There are 13 residues in the CDR3. Germline assignment: CDR1 MNHNY and CDR2 SVGAGI (reference sequence). Written as DNA, the CDR3 is TGTGCCAGCAGTCCCCGTCAGAGGTACGAGCAGTACTTC. As protein: CASSPRQRYEQYF.

The chain's CDR3 is CASSTLDRVSSEAFF. CDR3 nucleotide sequence: TGTGCCAGCAGTACGCTGGACAGGGTAAGCTCTGAAGCTTTCTTT. The chain employs TRBV28 and TRBJ1-1; 8 nucleotides align to TRBD1. Germline trimming cut 5 bases from V and 6 bases from J; bases unmatched to any gene: 11. The CDR3 length is 15 residues. CDR1 is MDHEN, CDR2 SYDVKM, per germline.

The chain employs TRBV18 and TRBJ2-7; 10 nucleotides align to TRBD2. J lost 6 bases, V lost 3 bases, and 5 bases had no gene match. Per the germline V gene, CDR1 is KGHSH and CDR2 is LQKENI. The CDR3 has 14 amino acids. CDR3 region: CASSPLAGVFEQYF. Here the CDR3 DNA reads TGTGCCAGCTCACCCCTAGCGGGGGTCTTCGAGCAGTACTTC.

This clone was counted between two and nine times. The rearrangement uses TRBV18 and TRBJ1-1; D might be TRBD1 (5 bases). The ends were cut back, 3 bases at V and 4 bases at J, with 24 bases in the middle. The CDR3 length is 18 residues. Germline V CDR1 and CDR2: KGHSH, LQKENI. CDR3 sequence reads: CASSPSASGGAGGTEAFF. The CDR3 DNA is TGTGCCAGCTCACCCTCAGCGTCGGGAGGCGCTGGGGGCACTGAAGCTTTCTTT.

This rearrangement joins TRBV9 to TRBJ1-5; 11 nucleotides match TRBD1. Trimming removed 3 bases from V and 7 bases from J; junction bases left unmatched: 6. Germline V gives CDR1 SGDLS, CDR2 YYNGEE. The CDR3 is made up of 15 amino acids. CDR3 DNA sequence: TGTGCCAGCAGCGGGGGACAGGGGGTCTTGCAGCCCCAGCATTTT. Residues: CASSGGQGVLQPQHF.

This sequence joins TRBV5-1 and TRBJ2-5, with TRBD2 identical over 7 bases. The CDR3 runs 14 residues. The V gene's germline CDR1 is SGHRS and CDR2 YFSETQ. J lost 1 base, V lost 3 bases, and 3 bases had no gene match. CDR3 nucleotides: TGCGCCAGCAGCTGGGGGGGTGGCCAAGAGACCCAGTACTTC. This gives the protein CASSWGGGQETQYF.

The gene calls are TRBV18 and TRBJ1-2, with 8 positions matching TRBD1. Germline assignment: CDR1 KGHSH and CDR2 LQKENI. The CDR3 is 16 residues long. The J segment lost 2 bases and the V segment lost 3 bases, leaving 8 bases of the junction unmatched. The CDR3 region has the DNA TGTGCCAGCTCACCGCTTACAGGGGGGTCGAACTATGGCTACACCTTC. As protein: CASSPLTGGSNYGYTF.

The chain is built from TRBV14 and TRBJ2-5; D unclear. CDR1 is SGHDN and CDR2 is FVKESK in the germline V gene. Trimming removed 2 bases from V and 5 bases from J, with 21 bases in between. This CDR3 is 17 amino acids long. The CDR3 DNA follows: TGTGCCAGCAGCCAACTTTCGTCGGAACGGCCGGGTGAGACCCAGTACTTC. Translated, it gives CASSQLSSERPGETQYF.

This clone was seen just once. This rearrangement joins TRBV2 to TRBJ2-1, with TRBD2 matching 7 bases. Looked up from germline, CDR1 is SNHLY and CDR2 is FYNNEI. V lost 9 bases, J lost 2 bases, and 10 bases stayed unmatched. The CDR3 spans 15 residues. In nucleotides, the CDR3 is TGTGCCAGTACCTACCGGGACTACGCCTACAATGAGCAGTTCTTC. It specifies CASTYRDYAYNEQFF. The whole variable domain, remainder taken from reference TRBV2 and TRBJ2-1, is EPEVTQTPSHQVTQMGQEVILRCVPISNHLYFYWYRQILGQKVEFLVSFYNNEISEKSEIFDDQFSVERPDGSNFTLKIRSTKLEDSAMYFCASTYRDYAYNEQFFGPGTRLTVL.

The CDR3, as DNA: TGTGCCACCTCGCCCAGGGGGCTGGGGGAGACCCAGTACTTC. Its translation is CATSPRGLGETQYF. The chain joins TRBV28 to TRBJ2-5; TRBD1 agrees at 8 bases. Trimming cost V 10 bases and J 5 bases; bases outside gene matches: 12. Germline CDR1 MDHEN, CDR2 SYDVKM. This CDR3 is 14 amino acids long.

This clone was counted only a few times. The genes are TRBV25-1 and TRBJ2-1; 12 nucleotides match TRBD2. Looked up from germline, CDR1 is MGHDK and CDR2 is SYGVNS. CDR3 length: 17 residues. V shed 10 bases and J 5 bases; nucleotides not matched to a gene: 15. CDR3 sequence reads: CATQTSGSPGSNNEQFF. The CDR3 DNA follows: TGTGCCACCCAGACTAGCGGGAGTCCGGGGAGCAACAATGAGCAGTTCTTC.

The V and J genes are TRBV19 and TRBJ1-5; tentatively, D is TRBD1 (5 bases). The CDR3 loop spans 17 amino acids. Germline lookup yields CDR1 LNHDA and CDR2 SQIVND (reference sequence). The ends were cut back, 3 bases at V and 0 bases at J, with 15 bases in the middle. The CDR3 reads CASSMPIDSYSNQPQHF. The CDR3 bases are TGTGCCAGTAGTATGCCCATCGACAGCTATAGCAATCAGCCCCAGCATTTT.